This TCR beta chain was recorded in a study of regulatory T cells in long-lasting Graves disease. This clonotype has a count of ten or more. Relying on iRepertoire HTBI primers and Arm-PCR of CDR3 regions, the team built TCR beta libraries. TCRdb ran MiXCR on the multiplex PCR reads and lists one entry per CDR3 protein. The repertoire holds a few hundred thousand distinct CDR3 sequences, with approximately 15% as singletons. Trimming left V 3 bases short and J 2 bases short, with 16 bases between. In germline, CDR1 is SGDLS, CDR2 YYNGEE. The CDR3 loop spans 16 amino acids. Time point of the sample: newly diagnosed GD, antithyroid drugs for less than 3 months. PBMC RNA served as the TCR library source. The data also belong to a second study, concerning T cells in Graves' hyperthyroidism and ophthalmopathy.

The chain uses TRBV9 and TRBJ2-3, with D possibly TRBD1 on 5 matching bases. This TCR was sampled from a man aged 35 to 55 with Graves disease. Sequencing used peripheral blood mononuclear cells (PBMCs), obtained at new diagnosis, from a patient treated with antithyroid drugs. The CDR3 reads CASSGETGGNTDTQYF. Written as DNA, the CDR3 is TGTGCCAGCAGCGGGGAAACAGGCGGTAACACAGATACGCAGTATTTT.